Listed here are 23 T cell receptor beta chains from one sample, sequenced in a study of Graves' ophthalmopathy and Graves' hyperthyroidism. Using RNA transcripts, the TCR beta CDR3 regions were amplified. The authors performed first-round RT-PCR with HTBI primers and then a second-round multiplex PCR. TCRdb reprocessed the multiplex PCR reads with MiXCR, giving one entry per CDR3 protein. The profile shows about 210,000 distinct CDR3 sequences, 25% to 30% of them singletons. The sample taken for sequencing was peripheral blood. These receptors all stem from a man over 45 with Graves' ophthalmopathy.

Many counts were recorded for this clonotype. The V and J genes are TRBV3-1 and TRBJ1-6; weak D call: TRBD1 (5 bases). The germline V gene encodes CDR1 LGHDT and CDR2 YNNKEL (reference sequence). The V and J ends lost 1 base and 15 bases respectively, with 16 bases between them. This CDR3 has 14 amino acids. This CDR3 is CASSQVGGQGILHF. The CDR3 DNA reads TGTGCCAGCAGCCAAGTTGGCGGGCAGGGTATCCTCCACTTT.

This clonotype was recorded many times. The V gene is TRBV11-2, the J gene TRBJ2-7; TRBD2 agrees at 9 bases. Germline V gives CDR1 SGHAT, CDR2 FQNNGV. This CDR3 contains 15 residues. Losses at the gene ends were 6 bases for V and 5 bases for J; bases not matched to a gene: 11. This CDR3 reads CASSPSRLAGNEQYF. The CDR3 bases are TGTGCCAGCAGTCCCTCGAGGCTAGCGGGAAACGAGCAGTACTTC.

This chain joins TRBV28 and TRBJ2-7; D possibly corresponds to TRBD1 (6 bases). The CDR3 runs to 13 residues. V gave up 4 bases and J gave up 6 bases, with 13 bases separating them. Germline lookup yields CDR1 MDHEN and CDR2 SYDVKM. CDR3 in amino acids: CASSSTQGLEQYF. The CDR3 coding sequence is TGTGCCAGCAGTTCGACCCAGGGGCTCGAGCAGTACTTC.

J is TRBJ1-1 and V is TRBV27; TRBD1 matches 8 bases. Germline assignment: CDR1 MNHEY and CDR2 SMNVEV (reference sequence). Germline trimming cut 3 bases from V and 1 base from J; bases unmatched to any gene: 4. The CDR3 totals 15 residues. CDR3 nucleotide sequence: TGTGCCAGCAGTTTTCAGGGGACAGGGAACACTGAAGCTTTCTTT. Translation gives CASSFQGTGNTEAFF.

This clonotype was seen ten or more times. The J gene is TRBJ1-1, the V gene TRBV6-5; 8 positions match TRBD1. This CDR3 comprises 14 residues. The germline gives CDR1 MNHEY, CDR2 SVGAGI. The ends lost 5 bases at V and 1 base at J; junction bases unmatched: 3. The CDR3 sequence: CASSRTGRNTEAFF. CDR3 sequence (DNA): TGTGCCAGCAGTCGGACAGGGAGGAACACTGAAGCTTTCTTT.

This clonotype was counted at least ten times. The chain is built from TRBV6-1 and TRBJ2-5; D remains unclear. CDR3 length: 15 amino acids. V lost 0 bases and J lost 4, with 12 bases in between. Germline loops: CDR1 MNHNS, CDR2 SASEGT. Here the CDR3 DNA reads TGTGCCAGCAGTGAAGCGGGGTCGCGGAGAGAGACCCAGTACTTC. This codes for CASSEAGSRRETQYF.

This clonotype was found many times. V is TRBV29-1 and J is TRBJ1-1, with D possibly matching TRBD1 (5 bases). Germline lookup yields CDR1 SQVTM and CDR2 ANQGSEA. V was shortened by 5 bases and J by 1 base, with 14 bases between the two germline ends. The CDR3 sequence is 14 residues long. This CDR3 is CSVRWGKANTEAFF. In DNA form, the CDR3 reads TGCAGCGTTAGGTGGGGCAAGGCGAACACTGAAGCTTTCTTT.

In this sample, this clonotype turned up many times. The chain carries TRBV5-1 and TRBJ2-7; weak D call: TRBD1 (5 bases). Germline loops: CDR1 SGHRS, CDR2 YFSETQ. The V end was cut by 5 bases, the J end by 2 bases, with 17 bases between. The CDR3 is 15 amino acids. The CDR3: CASRTEPIGAYEQYF. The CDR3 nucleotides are TGCGCCAGCAGAACAGAACCTATAGGGGCCTACGAGCAGTACTTC.

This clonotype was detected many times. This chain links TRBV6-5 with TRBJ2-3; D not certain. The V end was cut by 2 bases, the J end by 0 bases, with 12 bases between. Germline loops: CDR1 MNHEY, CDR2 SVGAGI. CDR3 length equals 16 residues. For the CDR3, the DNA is TGTGCCAGCAGTTACGGGATCAGGACGAGCACAGATACGCAGTATTTT. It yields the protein CASSYGIRTSTDTQYF.

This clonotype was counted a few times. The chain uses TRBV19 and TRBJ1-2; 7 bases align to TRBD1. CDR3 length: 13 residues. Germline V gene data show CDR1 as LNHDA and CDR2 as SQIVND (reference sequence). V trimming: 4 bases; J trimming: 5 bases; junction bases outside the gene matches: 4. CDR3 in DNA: TGTGCCAGTAGTAACCGGGACAGATATGGCTACACCTTC. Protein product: CASSNRDRYGYTF.

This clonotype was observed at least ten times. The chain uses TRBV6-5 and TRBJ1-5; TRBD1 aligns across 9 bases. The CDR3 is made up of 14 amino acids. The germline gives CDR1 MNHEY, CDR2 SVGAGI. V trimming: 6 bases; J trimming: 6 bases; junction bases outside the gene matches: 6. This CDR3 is CASRGQGGGQPQHF. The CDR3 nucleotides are TGTGCCAGCAGGGGACAGGGCGGGGGTCAGCCCCAGCATTTT.

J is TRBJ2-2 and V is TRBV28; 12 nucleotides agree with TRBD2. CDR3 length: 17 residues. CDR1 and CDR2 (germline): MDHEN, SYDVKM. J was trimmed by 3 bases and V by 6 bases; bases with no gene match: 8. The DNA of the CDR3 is TGTGCCAGCAGGGGGGCTAGCGGGAGGGGGTACACCGGGGAGCTGTTTTTT. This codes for CASRGASGRGYTGELFF. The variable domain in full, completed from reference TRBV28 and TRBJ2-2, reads DVKVTQSSRYLVKRTGEKVFLECVQDMDHENMFWYRQDPGLGLRLIYFSYDVKMKEKGDIPEGYSVSREKKERFSLILESASTNQTSMYLCASRGASGRGYTGELFFGEGSRLTVL.

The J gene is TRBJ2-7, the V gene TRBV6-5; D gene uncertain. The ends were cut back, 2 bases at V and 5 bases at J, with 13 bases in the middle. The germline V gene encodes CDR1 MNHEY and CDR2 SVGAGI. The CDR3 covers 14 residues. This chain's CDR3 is CASSYVSSANEQYF. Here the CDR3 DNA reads TGTGCCAGCAGTTACGTATCTTCGGCCAACGAGCAGTACTTC.

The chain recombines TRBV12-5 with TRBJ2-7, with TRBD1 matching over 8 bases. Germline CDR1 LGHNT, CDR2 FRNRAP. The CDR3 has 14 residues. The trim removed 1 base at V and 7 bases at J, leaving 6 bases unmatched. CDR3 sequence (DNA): TGTGCTAGTGGTTTGGGGCAGGGGGCAGATGAGCAGTACTTC. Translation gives CASGLGQGADEQYF.

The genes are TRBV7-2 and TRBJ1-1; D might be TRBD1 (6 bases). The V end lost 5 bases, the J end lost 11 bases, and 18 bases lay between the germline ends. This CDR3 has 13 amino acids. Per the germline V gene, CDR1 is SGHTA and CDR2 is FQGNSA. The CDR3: CASSLWTDRTAFF. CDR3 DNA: TGTGCCAGCAGCCTTTGGACAGACCGTACTGCTTTCTTT.

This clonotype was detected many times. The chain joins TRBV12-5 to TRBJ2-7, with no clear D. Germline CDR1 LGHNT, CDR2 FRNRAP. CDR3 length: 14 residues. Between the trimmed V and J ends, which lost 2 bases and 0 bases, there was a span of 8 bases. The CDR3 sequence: CASGLRVSSYEQYF. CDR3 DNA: TGTGCTAGTGGTTTGAGGGTGAGCTCCTACGAGCAGTACTTC.

The CDR3 sequence is CASSPRQESSYEQYF. The CDR3 DNA sequence: TGTGCCAGCAGCCCACGACAGGAGAGCTCCTACGAGCAGTACTTC. The chain links TRBV28 to TRBJ2-7, with D maybe TRBD1 (6 bases). The germline V and J ends were trimmed by 6 bases and 0 bases, with 15 bases remaining between them. The CDR3 consists of 15 residues. CDR1 MDHEN and CDR2 SYDVKM come from the germline V gene.

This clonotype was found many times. This CDR3 is CASSLGGYYGYTF. The DNA for the CDR3 is TGTGCCAGCAGCCTAGGAGGTTACTATGGCTACACCTTC. The chain employs TRBV7-3 and TRBJ1-2; D not resolved. Germline CDR1 SGHTA, CDR2 FQGTGA. V was trimmed by 5 bases and J by 3 bases, leaving 10 bases between them. This CDR3 spans 13 amino acids.

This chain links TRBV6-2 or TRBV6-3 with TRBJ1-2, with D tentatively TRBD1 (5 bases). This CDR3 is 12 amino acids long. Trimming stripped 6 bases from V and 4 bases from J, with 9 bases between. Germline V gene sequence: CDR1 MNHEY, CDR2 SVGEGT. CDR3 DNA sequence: TGTGCCAGCAGCGACAGAACCTATGGCTACACCTTC. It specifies CASSDRTYGYTF.

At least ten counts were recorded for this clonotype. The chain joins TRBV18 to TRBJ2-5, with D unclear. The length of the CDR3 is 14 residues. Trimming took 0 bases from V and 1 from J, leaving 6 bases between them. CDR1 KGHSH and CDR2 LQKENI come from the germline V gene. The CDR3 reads CASSPPGTQETQYF. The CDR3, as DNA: TGTGCCAGCTCACCACCGGGAACCCAAGAGACCCAGTACTTC.

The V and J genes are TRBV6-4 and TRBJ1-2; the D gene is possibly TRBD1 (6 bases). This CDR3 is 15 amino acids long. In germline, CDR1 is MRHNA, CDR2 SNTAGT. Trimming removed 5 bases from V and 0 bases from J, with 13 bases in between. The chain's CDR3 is CASSPDRLANYGYTF. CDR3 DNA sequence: TGTGCCAGCAGTCCTGACAGGCTAGCTAACTATGGCTACACCTTC.

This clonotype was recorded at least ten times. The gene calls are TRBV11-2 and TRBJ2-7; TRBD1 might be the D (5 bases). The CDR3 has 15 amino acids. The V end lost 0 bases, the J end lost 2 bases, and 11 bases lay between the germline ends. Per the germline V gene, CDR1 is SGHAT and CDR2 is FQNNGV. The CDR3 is CASSLDATATYEQYF. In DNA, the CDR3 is TGTGCCAGCAGCTTAGATGCGACAGCCACCTACGAGCAGTACTTC.

The DNA for the CDR3 is TGTGCCAGCAGTTTAAGGGACAGGGGCCACGAGCAGTACTTC. Its translation: CASSLRDRGHEQYF. The chain carries TRBV28 and TRBJ2-7, with 10 bases matching TRBD1. Looked up from germline, CDR1 is MDHEN and CDR2 is SYDVKM. The CDR3 contains 14 residues. The V gene end was trimmed by 2 bases and the J gene end by 5 bases; junction bases not matched to a gene: 3.